This paragraph covers one TCR beta chain sequence. The CDR3 consists of 15 residues. Germline values: CDR1 MDHEN, CDR2 SYDVKM. V was pared by 3 bases and J by 4 bases, with 1 base of the junction left unmatched. Unsorted PBMC samples were amplified in replicate PCRs containing 300 ng DNA, tens of thousands of T cell genomes. Profiling relied on immunoSEQ multiplex PCR, and the TCRdb table lists in-frame clones only, not all of them. Among roughly 450,000 clones listed, approximately 85% were seen once. This entry is derived from a study of shared clonotypes between healthy human individuals. This clonotype originated in a woman in her thirties or forties in good health. Some clones in this sample may be carry-over from other donors' samples. Sequences were obtained from PBMCs. This chain joins TRBV28 and TRBJ2-2; TRBD2 matches at 11 bases. The CDR3, as DNA: TGTGCCAGCAGTTTGGGGACTAGCGGCACCGGGGAGCTGTTTTTT. Encoded protein: CASSLGTSGTGELFF.